These T cell receptor beta chains were read from a single sample in a study of cytomegalovirus exposure and HLA in healthy donors. The protocol was immunoSEQ multiplex PCR, while the TCRdb copy is restricted to in-frame clones and leaves out a portion. The sample consists of tens of thousands of clones, more than 95% of them appearing once. Sequenced material: PBMCs. The receptor source for this set is a man aged 18 to 30 in good health and CMV-seronegative. CDR3s include the opening cysteine and the closing phenylalanine or tryptophan. A D gene is named only where the DNA matches it firmly. The size field is filled for only some rows; it gives once, few, many or a size class.

.	TRBJ2-7	TRBD2	TRBV5-1	CASSFTSASEQYF	TGCGCCAGCAGCTTCACTAGCGCAAGCGAGCAGTACTTC
.	TRBJ1-1	TRBD1	TRBV7-2	CASSRQGPNTEAFF	TGTGCCAGCAGCCGACAGGGTCCGAACACTGAAGCTTTCTTT
.	TRBJ1-1	.	TRBV13	CASSQNTEAFF	TGTGCCAGCAGCCAGAACACTGAAGCTTTCTTT
.	TRBJ1-1	.	TRBV11-3	CASSSGRDTNTEAFF	TGTGCCAGCAGCTCGGGTCGGGACACAAACACTGAAGCTTTCTTT
.	TRBJ1-1	.	TRBV10-3	CAITVEGPEAFF	TGTGCCATCACCGTGGAGGGCCCTGAAGCTTTCTTT
.	TRBJ2-1	TRBD2	TRBV9	CASSVGSSGSNEQFF	TGTGCCAGCAGCGTAGGGTCTAGCGGGAGCAATGAGCAGTTCTTC
.	TRBJ2-7	.	TRBV29-1	CSVEKGQGLYEQYF	TGCAGCGTTGAAAAAGGTCAGGGCCTCTACGAGCAGTACTTC
.	TRBJ1-1	TRBD1	TRBV19	CASSILTGSVNTEAFF	TGTGCCAGTAGTATTTTGACAGGGTCGGTGAACACTGAAGCTTTCTTT
.	TRBJ1-1	TRBD1	TRBV15	CATSRDRDRMNTEAFF	TGTGCCACCAGCAGAGACCGGGACAGGATGAACACTGAAGCTTTCTTT
.	TRBJ2-1	.	TRBV2	CAGQGVPPYNEQFF	TGTGCCGGTCAAGGAGTCCCACCCTACAATGAGCAGTTCTTC
.	TRBJ1-2	TRBD1	TRBV6-4	CASSDYRDRGKVNYGYTF	TGTGCCAGCAGTGACTACCGGGACAGGGGCAAAGTTAACTATGGCTACACCTTC
.	TRBJ2-3	TRBD2	TRBV6-5	CASSRTSGSTDTQYF	TGTGCCAGCAGCCGGACTAGCGGGAGCACAGATACGCAGTATTTT
.	TRBJ2-1	TRBD1	TRBV5-4	CASSAQTGGFYNEQFF	TGTGCCAGCAGCGCCCAGACAGGGGGTTTCTACAATGAGCAGTTCTTC
.	TRBJ2-1	TRBD2	TRBV4-1	CASGKTSGRYNEQFF	TGCGCCAGCGGGAAGACTAGCGGGAGGTACAATGAGCAGTTCTTC
.	TRBJ2-1	TRBD1	TRBV4-1	CASSQAQGTGGGEQFF	TGCGCCAGCAGCCAAGCTCAGGGGACAGGGGGCGGTGAGCAGTTCTTC
.	TRBJ2-7	TRBD1	TRBV7-9	CASSFRRQGAYEQYF	TGTGCCAGCAGCTTCCGAAGACAGGGGGCCTACGAGCAGTACTTC
.	TRBJ1-1	.	TRBV9	CASSVAPRDGEAFF	TGTGCCAGCAGCGTAGCTCCGAGGGATGGTGAAGCTTTCTTT
once	TRBJ1-5	.	TRBV28	CATKEGDQPQHF	TGTGCCACCAAGGAGGGAGATCAGCCCCAGCATTTT
.	TRBJ2-3	.	TRBV2	CASSDWEEDTQYF	TGTGCCAGCAGTGATTGGGAGGAAGATACGCAGTATTTT
.	TRBJ1-5	.	TRBV5-1	CASSLSAGSEPQHF	TGCGCCAGCAGCTTGTCGGCGGGATCGGAGCCCCAGCATTTT
.	TRBJ1-1	.	TRBV5-1	CASSLARETEAFF	TGCGCCAGCAGCTTGGCCAGGGAAACTGAAGCTTTCTTT
few	TRBJ2-7	.	TRBV14	CASSQDWDSVYEQYF	TGTGCCAGCAGCCAAGATTGGGATAGCGTCTACGAGCAGTACTTC
.	TRBJ1-1	.	TRBV29-1	CSVGGGYTEAFF	TGCAGCGTTGGGGGGGGTTACACTGAAGCTTTCTTT
.	TRBJ2-1	TRBD1	TRBV11-2	CASSLATGGLDNEQFF	TGTGCCAGCAGCTTAGCTACAGGGGGTCTGGACAATGAGCAGTTCTTC